This TCR beta chain was obtained from a study of early T cells in non-severe SARS-CoV-2 infection. Study-wide points: VDJdb matching skewed toward anti-spike CD8 responses, missing private and CD4 specificities.

MiXCR, run by TCRdb on the 5' RACE reads, gives a single entry per CDR3 protein. The top ten hold 1.7% of the sample, which has about 61,000 distinct CDR3 sequences, under 14% seen once. The CDR3 consists of 15 residues. CDR1 and CDR2 from the germline V gene are SGHRS and YFSETQ. With V trimmed by 4 bases and J by 5 bases, 7 bases remained unmatched. This clonotype was observed many times. The antigen remains unidentified. The clonotype was recovered from an adult who was a healthcare worker with PCR-confirmed SARS-CoV-2 infection or an uninfected control (not recorded which). What was sequenced was whole blood. The rearrangement uses TRBV5-1 and TRBJ2-5, with 11 bases aligning to TRBD1. CDR3 DNA sequence: TGCGCCAGCAGCGGCGGGACAGGGGGGATGGAGACCCAGTACTTC. It specifies CASSGGTGGMETQYF.